These T cell receptor beta chains were read from a single sample in a study of blood T cell repertoires in COVID-19. TCRdb's table, derived via immunoSEQ multiplex PCR, lists solely in-frame clones and lacks some. The data show about 240,000 clones, 82% seen once. Sequenced input: peripheral blood. The receptors derive from a woman aged 55-70 years with active or convalescent COVID-19. Both conserved end residues are part of each CDR3. Each record gives: V gene, clone size, CDR3 length, J gene, D gene, CDR3 DNA, CDR3 protein. A D gene is named only where the DNA matches it firmly. The size field is filled for only some rows; it gives once, few, many or a size class.

>TRBV19|.|16|TRBJ1-2|.
TGTGCCAGTAGTATACCTCACGGAAGGGGCGGCTATGGCTACACCTTC
CASSIPHGRGGYGYTF
>TRBV5-1|.|15|TRBJ2-1|TRBD2
TGCGCCAGCAGCTTAATAAGCGGGGGGTACAATGAGCAGTTCTTC
CASSLISGGYNEQFF
>TRBV18|.|18|TRBJ1-5|.
TGTGCCAGCTCGGCCTTATATTTGGGGCAGGATGGCAATCAGCCCCAGCATTTT
CASSALYLGQDGNQPQHF
>TRBV21-1|.|17|TRBJ2-1|.
TGTGCCAGCAGCAATTTTTCCGGGACAGGGGTGAACAATGAGCAGTTCTTC
CASSNFSGTGVNNEQFF
>TRBV12-3/TRBV12-4|.|13|TRBJ2-1|TRBD1
TGTGCCAGCAGTTCCTGGACAGGGAATGAGCAGTTCTTC
CASSSWTGNEQFF
>TRBV27|.|13|TRBJ1-1|.
TGTGCCAGCACTCTCCGCGGGGGTGGAGAAGCTTTCTTT
CASTLRGGGEAFF
>TRBV19|.|16|TRBJ2-2|TRBD2
TGTGCCAGTACCACAGGACTAGCGGGGGGATACGGGGAGCTGTTTTTT
CASTTGLAGGYGELFF
>TRBV7-2|.|13|TRBJ1-1|TRBD1
TGTGCCAGCAGCCGACAGGGGGGTACTGAAGCTTTCTTT
CASSRQGGTEAFF
>TRBV7-9|.|15|TRBJ2-7|.
TGTGCCAGCAGCCCCCTCCAGGGCAACAATTACGAGCAGTACTTC
CASSPLQGNNYEQYF
>TRBV18|.|14|TRBJ1-1|TRBD1
TGTGCCAGCTCCCCCGGGACAGGGTACACTGAAGCTTTCTTT
CASSPGTGYTEAFF
>TRBV19|once|17|TRBJ1-2|TRBD1
TGTGCCAGTAGTCCCCAAGGGGGCAGGGACCTAAACTATGGCTACACCTTC
CASSPQGGRDLNYGYTF
>TRBV5-8|.|15|TRBJ2-5|TRBD2
TGTGCCAGCAGCTTTTTGCGGGGGGGGCAAGAGACCCAGTACTTC
CASSFLRGGQETQYF
>TRBV5-5|.|13|TRBJ1-2|.
TGTGCCAGCAGCTTAGACAGCTTCTATGGCTACACCTTC
CASSLDSFYGYTF
>TRBV6-1|.|14|TRBJ1-2|.
TGTGCCAGCAGTGAAGGAAGAGGCCACTATGGCTACACCTTC
CASSEGRGHYGYTF
>TRBV18|.|15|TRBJ1-2|TRBD1
TGTGCCAGCTCACCACAGGGACAGGGGAACTATGGCTACACCTTC
CASSPQGQGNYGYTF
>TRBV12-5|.|15|TRBJ2-2|TRBD1
TGTGCTAGTGGTAGTGGACAGGGGGCTACCGGGGAGCTGTTTTTT
CASGSGQGATGELFF
>TRBV7-3|.|14|TRBJ2-2|TRBD1
TGTGCCAGTCGGACAGGGGATAACACCGGGGAGCTGTTTTTT
CASRTGDNTGELFF
>TRBV5-1|.|14|TRBJ1-2|.
TGCGCCAGCAGCTTGGAGGCAGGGTTAGGTGGCTACACCTTC
CASSLEAGLGGYTF
>TRBV9|.|12|TRBJ2-7|TRBD2
TGTGCCAGCAGCGCTGCGGGGGGGGAGCAGTACTTC
CASSAAGGEQYF
>TRBV3-1/TRBV3-2|once|14|TRBJ1-1|TRBD1
TGTGCCAGCAGCCATATACAGGGGAGGACTGAAGCTTTCTTT
CASSHIQGRTEAFF
>TRBV6-5|.|15|TRBJ1-5|TRBD1
TGTGCCAGCAGCGGGACAGGGGCAAGCAATCAGCCCCAGCATTTT
CASSGTGASNQPQHF
>TRBV6-5|.|15|TRBJ2-2|TRBD1
TGTGCCACTGTAGAGGGACAGGTGAACACCGGGGAGCTGTTTTTT
CATVEGQVNTGELFF
>TRBV30|.|14|TRBJ2-7|.
TGTGCCTGGAAGCGGGCAGGCTACTCCTACGAGCAGTACTTC
CAWKRAGYSYEQYF
>TRBV30|.|11|TRBJ1-2|.
TGTGCCTGGAGTCCCGACAGGATTTACACCTTC
CAWSPDRIYTF
>TRBV18|once|17|TRBJ2-3|TRBD1
TGTGCCAGCTCGCCTCGGGACAGGACCCCTAGCACAGATACGCAGTATTTT
CASSPRDRTPSTDTQYF
>TRBV2|.|15|TRBJ1-3|.
TGTGCCAGCAGTGAAGGTCAGGTCTCTGGAAACACCATATATTTT
CASSEGQVSGNTIYF
>TRBV6-5|.|16|TRBJ2-5|.
TGTGCCAGCAGTTACTCCCCCATGGCTTACGGGGAGACCCAGTACTTC
CASSYSPMAYGETQYF
>TRBV7-9|.|14|TRBJ2-3|TRBD2
TGTGCCAGCAGCTCGGGACTAGCCGCAGATACGCAGTATTTT
CASSSGLAADTQYF
>TRBV2|.|15|TRBJ1-1|TRBD1
TGTGCCAGCAGAAAAGGGACAGGGGGGGATCCTGAAGCTTTCTTT
CASRKGTGGDPEAFF
>TRBV7-2|.|13|TRBJ2-5|.
TGTGCCAGCAGCCTACAGGTCCGTGGGACCCAGTACTTC
CASSLQVRGTQYF
>TRBV3-1/TRBV3-2|few|16|TRBJ2-1|.
TGTGCCAGCAGCCAACAGGTTCTCAGCTCCTACAATGAGCAGTTCTTC
CASSQQVLSSYNEQFF
>TRBV5-1|.|15|TRBJ2-7|TRBD1
TGCGCCAGCAGCTTAGGTGGGGACAGACTCAAAGAGCAGTACTTC
CASSLGGDRLKEQYF
>TRBV2|once|14|TRBJ2-1|.
TGTGCCAGCAGTGAAGAGGCGGTAGCTAGCGAGCAGTTCTTC
CASSEEAVASEQFF
>TRBV5-6|.|15|TRBJ1-2|.
TGTGCCAGCAGCTTGGCGGGGGTGCGGGGCTATGGCTACACCTTC
CASSLAGVRGYGYTF
>TRBV2|.|14|TRBJ2-7|.
TGTGCCAGCTGGGGTTGGGGGGGGCGGGCCGAGCAGTACTTC
CASWGWGGRAEQYF
>TRBV27|.|15|TRBJ2-3|.
TGTGCCAGCACCCGGGGTGGACGGGGCACAGATACGCAGTATTTT
CASTRGGRGTDTQYF
>TRBV6-5|.|14|TRBJ2-2|.
TGTGCCAGCAGTTACTCGAGTCTCCGCGGGGAGCTGTTTTTT
CASSYSSLRGELFF
>TRBV28|.|10|TRBJ2-3|.
TGTGCCACCAGGCTAAATACGCAGTATTTT
CATRLNTQYF
>TRBV19|once|13|TRBJ2-3|.
TGTGCCAGTACCGCGCGGGGAAAAGATACGCAGTATTTT
CASTARGKDTQYF
>TRBV7-9|few|14|TRBJ1-2|TRBD1
TGTGCCAGCAGCGTCCAGGGGGGCGCTGATGGCTACACCTTC
CASSVQGGADGYTF